This TCR beta chain was recovered during a study of Ad26.COV2.S vaccination and SARS-CoV-2 variants. Across the study: Intramuscularly, Ad26.COV2.S was given either once or twice, 56 days apart. Study-wide results and caveats: Substantial breadth was reported for post-vaccination spike-specific CD8+ and CD4+ T cells.

As to treatment: roughly 20 received Ad26.COV2.S at low or high dose, single or two shots; 5 received placebo; per-sample allocation not given. Following the first vaccine or placebo injection, samples were taken on day 63. This clone appeared a few times. What it recognizes is unknown. Measured with immunoSEQ multiplex PCR; TCRdb has only the in-frame clones, and not every one. The data show roughly 320,000 clones, about 86% seen once. The length of the CDR3 is 13 residues. The V and J ends lost 3 bases and 5 bases respectively, with 9 bases between them. CDR1 and CDR2 from the germline V gene are SGHRS and YFSETQ.

This TCR was recovered from a person aged 18-65 years who received the Ad26.COV2.S COVID-19 vaccine or a placebo. The chain carries TRBV5-1 and TRBJ1-3, with D tentatively TRBD1 (5 bases). Sequencing was performed on peripheral blood, taken in a trial of Ad26.COV2.S vaccine versus placebo. CDR3 sequence (DNA): TGCGCCAGCAGCTCCGACAGTAGAAACACCATATATTTT. Amino acid sequence: CASSSDSRNTIYF.